What follows are 25 T cell receptor beta chains derived from one specimen sequenced in a study of blood T cells in healthy people across ages. The use of a sample-barcoded 5' primer and a J-beta primer mix characterized a second PCR of about 6 to 12 cycles. In TCRdb, the 5' RACE reads were re-called with MiXCR into one record per CDR3 protein. The sample holds roughly 720,000 distinct CDR3 sequences, roughly 53% seen once. Sequences were obtained from blood. These receptors came from a man older than 75 in good health.

This clonotype was seen more than once but under ten times. V gene TRBV15 combines with J gene TRBJ2-7; no firm D call. The V and J ends lost 0 bases and 3 bases respectively, with 12 bases between them. The CDR3 is 15 amino acids. Germline loops: CDR1 LNHNV, CDR2 YYDKDF (reference sequence). This CDR3 is CATSRDVEPLYEQYF. The CDR3 DNA is TGTGCCACCAGCAGAGACGTGGAACCTCTCTACGAGCAGTACTTC. The variable domain in full, with the rest retrieved from reference TRBV15 and TRBJ2-7, is DAMVIQNPRYQVTQFGKPVTLSCSQTLNHNVMYWYQQKSSQAPKLLFHYYDKDFNNEADTPDNFQSRRPNTSFCFLDIRSPGLGDTAMYLCATSRDVEPLYEQYFGPGTRLTVT.

This rearrangement joins TRBV11-2 to TRBJ2-5, with D perhaps matching TRBD1 or TRBD2 (5 bases each). The DNA end favors TRBJ2-7, so the J call may be wrong. Germline CDR1 and CDR2: SGHAT and FQNNGV. This CDR3 is built from 15 residues. The CDR3 DNA sequence: TGTGCCAGCAGCCCACAGGCAGAGGGGCGCTACGAGCAGTACTTC. It encodes CASSPQAEGRYEQYF.

This clonotype showed up just a few times. The V and J genes are TRBV20-1 and TRBJ1-2; 7 nucleotides agree with TRBD1. The CDR3 contains 16 residues. V shed 0 bases and J 8 bases; nucleotides not matched to a gene: 15. Per germline, CDR1 DFQATT and CDR2 SNEGSKA (reference sequence). The CDR3 loop is CSARDTSGRGREGYTF. The CDR3 DNA is TGCAGTGCTAGAGATACCTCGGGGAGGGGGCGGGAAGGCTACACCTTC.

This clonotype has a single count. The V call is TRBV7-6, the J call TRBJ2-7; possible D gene TRBD2, 6 bases. The CDR3 consists of 15 residues. The germline V gene has CDR1 SGHVS and CDR2 FNYEAQ. V lost 0 bases to trimming and J lost 7 bases, with 16 bases between them. In nucleotides, the CDR3 is TGTGCCAGCAGCTTAGCGGCTAGCGCCTACAATGAGCAGTACTTC. Amino acids: CASSLAASAYNEQYF.

The V gene is TRBV15, the J gene TRBJ1-5; D gene uncertain. This CDR3 has 13 amino acids. CDR1 is LNHNV and CDR2 is YYDKDF in the germline V gene (reference sequence). Trimming took 3 bases from V and 2 from J, leaving 5 bases between them. CDR3 sequence (DNA): TGTGCCACCAGCAGCGGCGGCAATCAGCCCCAGCATTTT. Protein sequence: CATSSGGNQPQHF.

V is TRBV28 and J is TRBJ1-5; 7 bases align to TRBD1. CDR1 and CDR2 (germline): MDHEN, SYDVKM. The CDR3 consists of 15 residues. V lost 9 bases to trimming and J lost 0 bases; unmatched junction nucleotides: 8. The CDR3 coding sequence is TGTGCCAGTCAACGGACAGGCTATAGCAATCAGCCCCAGCATTTT. Protein: CASQRTGYSNQPQHF.

The rearrangement joins TRBV6-1 to TRBJ1-1; no clear D. The length of the CDR3 is 13 residues. V was pared by 2 bases and J by 5 bases, with 9 bases between. In germline, CDR1 is MNHNS, CDR2 SASEGT. DNA for the CDR3: TGTGCCAGCAGTGAAAAGTGGGGTACTGAAGCTTTCTTT. Translation gives CASSEKWGTEAFF.

In this sample, this clonotype turned up once. V gene TRBV20-1 combines with J gene TRBJ2-7; D unresolved. Germline CDR1 and CDR2: DFQATT and SNEGSKA (reference sequence). V shed 2 bases and J shed 2 bases, with 13 bases lying between them. The CDR3 contains 14 residues. The DNA for the CDR3 is TGCAGTGCTAGATCCGGTACGAGGCCCTACGAGCAGTACTTC. This translates into CSARSGTRPYEQYF.

The J gene is TRBJ2-5, the V gene TRBV29-1; no definite D call. V lost 6 bases and J lost 5, with 13 bases in between. The CDR3 has 12 amino acids. CDR1 is SQVTM and CDR2 is ANQGSEA in the germline V gene. For the CDR3, the DNA is TGCAGCGTCAGTCCTAGGGCGGAGACCCAGTACTTC. This codes for CSVSPRAETQYF.

This clonotype is a singleton in its sample. The chain has TRBV10-3 and TRBJ1-4; TRBD1 might be the D (5 bases). The CDR3 totals 13 residues. V was trimmed by 8 bases and J by 5 bases, leaving 12 bases between them. CDR1 ENHRY and CDR2 SYGVKD come from the germline V gene. In DNA form, the CDR3 reads TGTGCCATCCGCCCGGGGGAAAATGAAAAACTGTTTTTT. Amino acids: CAIRPGENEKLFF.

This chain connects TRBV10-3 to TRBJ2-2; D perhaps matches TRBD1 (5 bases). There are 15 residues in the CDR3. Germline CDR1 ENHRY, CDR2 SYGVKD. Trimming shortened V by 6 bases and J by 3 bases, and 14 bases separated the two germline ends. CDR3 nucleotide sequence: TGTGCCATCAGCAACAGGAATAGAGACACCGGGGAGCTGTTTTTT. Its protein product is CAISNRNRDTGELFF.

This chain joins TRBV29-1 and TRBJ2-1; 7 bases align to TRBD2. Germline assignment: CDR1 SQVTM and CDR2 ANQGSEA. V lost 1 base, J lost 7 bases, and 10 bases stayed unmatched. This CDR3 is 15 amino acids long. The CDR3 DNA reads TGCAGCGTTGAAGGGCTAGCGGCAGAATTAAATGAGCAGTTCTTC. Amino acids: CSVEGLAAELNEQFF.

This clonotype showed up just a few times. This chain links TRBV5-1 with TRBJ2-3; D remains unclear. V lost 2 bases, J lost 0 bases, and 4 bases lay in between. There are 13 residues in the CDR3. CDR1 is SGHRS, CDR2 YFSETQ, per germline. The CDR3 sequence: CASSFVSTDTQYF. CDR3 in DNA: TGCGCCAGCAGCTTTGTCAGCACAGATACGCAGTATTTT.

CDR3 sequence reads: CASSSRGGGSYEQYF. The CDR3 nucleotides read TGCGCCAGCAGCTCTCGGGGGGGAGGGTCTTACGAGCAGTACTTC. V gene TRBV4-1 combines with J gene TRBJ2-7, with 8 bases matching TRBD2. CDR3 length equals 15 residues. Germline CDR1 is MGHRA and CDR2 is YSYEKL. V lost 5 bases, J lost 4 bases, and 10 bases stayed unmatched.

This clonotype has only a few counts. The chain carries TRBV29-1 and TRBJ2-7; TRBD2 agrees at 8 bases. The CDR3 loop spans 18 amino acids. Per germline, CDR1 SQVTM and CDR2 ANQGSEA. V lost 2 bases, J lost 6 bases, and 21 bases stayed unmatched. CDR3 sequence (DNA): TGCAGCGTTGAACTCCCTACTAGCGGCTCCCTCGGGGGCCTCGAGCAGTACTTC. It yields the protein CSVELPTSGSLGGLEQYF.

The V gene is TRBV5-1, the J gene TRBJ2-7, with D possibly TRBD1 on 7 matching bases. CDR1 is SGHRS, CDR2 YFSETQ, per germline. The V end was cut by 4 bases, the J end by 10 bases, with 21 bases between. The length of the CDR3 is 14 residues. Written as DNA, the CDR3 is TGCGCCAGCAGCCGGACAGGCGGGGTAGAGGACCAGTACTTC. Translation gives CASSRTGGVEDQYF.

The chain combines TRBV9 with TRBJ2-7; the D gene is possibly TRBD2 (5 bases). The CDR3 covers 16 residues. V lost 2 bases to trimming and J lost 3 bases, with 18 bases between them. In germline, CDR1 is SGDLS, CDR2 YYNGEE. The CDR3 coding sequence is TGTGCCAGCAGCGTCGATTCTGGCGGGCTTCGCTACGAGCAGTACTTC. This gives the protein CASSVDSGGLRYEQYF.

The genes are TRBV11-2 and TRBJ2-7, with 8 bases matching TRBD1. V was clipped by 5 bases and J by 6 bases; unmatched bases: 9. CDR3 length: 14 amino acids. The germline gives CDR1 SGHAT, CDR2 FQNNGV. Written as DNA, the CDR3 is TGTGCCAGCAGCGAGCTCAGGGGGCAAGGCGAGCAGTACTTC. The encoded protein is CASSELRGQGEQYF.

In its sample, this clonotype was seen a few times. The CDR3 coding sequence is TGTGCCAGCAGCCGAGGCGTACAGGGGGTGAATGAGCAGTTCTTC. This sequence encodes CASSRGVQGVNEQFF. This rearrangement joins TRBV3-1 to TRBJ2-1, with 8 bases lining up with TRBD1. The CDR3 runs 15 residues. Germline lookup yields CDR1 LGHDT and CDR2 YNNKEL (reference sequence). V was clipped by 4 bases and J by 7 bases; unmatched bases: 9.

The chain carries TRBV12-5 and TRBJ2-2; 8 bases map to TRBD1. Germline V CDR1 and CDR2: LGHNT, FRNRAP. This CDR3 spans 15 amino acids. V was clipped by 6 bases and J by 0 bases; unmatched bases: 3. The DNA of the CDR3 is TGTGCTAGTGGCCTGACAGGGGCGAACACCGGGGAGCTGTTTTTT. It yields the protein CASGLTGANTGELFF.

The CDR3 nucleotides read TGTGCCACCAGCAGAGATACTAGCGGGAGATACGAGACCCAGTACTTC. Translated: CATSRDTSGRYETQYF. The chain couples TRBV15 to TRBJ2-5; 11 bases are a match to TRBD2. V gave up 0 bases and J gave up 5 bases; unmatched junction bases: 5. Germline V lookup: CDR1 LNHNV, CDR2 YYDKDF (reference sequence). This CDR3 is 16 amino acids long. The full variable domain, rest sourced from reference TRBV15 and TRBJ2-5, is DAMVIQNPRYQVTQFGKPVTLSCSQTLNHNVMYWYQQKSSQAPKLLFHYYDKDFNNEADTPDNFQSRRPNTSFCFLDIRSPGLGDTAMYLCATSRDTSGRYETQYFGPGTRLLVL.

The chain carries TRBV20-1 and TRBJ2-4; D might be TRBD1 (5 bases). The end of the DNA aligns better with TRBJ2-5, so the J call may be wrong. Germline V gene lookup returns CDR1 DFQATT and CDR2 SNEGSKA (reference sequence). CDR3 length: 14 residues. The CDR3: CSARPTGAWETQYF. DNA for the CDR3: TGCAGTGCTAGACCCACTGGGGCCTGGGAGACCCAGTACTTC.

This clonotype was observed a handful of times. In nucleotides, the CDR3 is TGCGCCAGCAGCCCCCGGGAGACTAGCGGGGGTGAGCAGTTCTTC. Protein: CASSPRETSGGEQFF. The chain recombines TRBV4-1 with TRBJ2-1; 12 bases line up with TRBD2. V lost 4 bases, J lost 9 bases, and 7 bases stayed unmatched. CDR3 length: 15 amino acids. Germline V gene data show CDR1 as MGHRA and CDR2 as YSYEKL.

This clonotype was detected only a few times. This chain joins TRBV28 and TRBJ2-7, with D tentatively TRBD2 (7 bases). CDR3 length equals 17 residues. The germline V and J ends were trimmed by 2 bases and 0 bases, with 17 bases remaining between them. Looked up from germline, CDR1 is MDHEN and CDR2 is SYDVKM. CDR3 nucleotide sequence: TGTGCCAGCAGTTTAACCAGGGGAGCGGGGAGCTCCTACGAGCAGTACTTC. This sequence encodes CASSLTRGAGSSYEQYF.

The chain carries TRBV2 and TRBJ2-1; 10 positions agree with TRBD2. CDR3 length: 13 residues. Germline V CDR1 and CDR2: SNHLY, FYNNEI. V lost 9 bases to trimming and J lost 4 bases; unmatched junction nucleotides: 3. CDR3 coding DNA: TGTGCCAGTGGACTAGCGGAATACAATGAGCAGTTCTTC. Amino acids: CASGLAEYNEQFF.